This T cell receptor beta chain was retrieved from a study of T cells of healthy individuals. TCRdb re-called the 5' RACE reads through MiXCR, storing one row per CDR3 protein. The repertoire consists of about 41,000 distinct CDR3 sequences, with roughly 4.3% occurring once and the leading ten covering more than 8%. This clonotype was seen ten or more times. CDR3 size: 13 residues. The V gene's germline CDR1 is SGHNT and CDR2 YENEEA. The V end was cut by 8 bases, the J end by 4 bases, with 15 bases between. This clonotype originated in a human donor in good health. J is TRBJ2-7 and V is TRBV11-3; D might be TRBD1 or TRBD2, each matching 5 bases. CDR3 sequence: CASHRGWGYEQYF. CDR3 sequence (DNA): TGTGCCAGCCATCGAGGGTGGGGGTACGAGCAGTACTTC.